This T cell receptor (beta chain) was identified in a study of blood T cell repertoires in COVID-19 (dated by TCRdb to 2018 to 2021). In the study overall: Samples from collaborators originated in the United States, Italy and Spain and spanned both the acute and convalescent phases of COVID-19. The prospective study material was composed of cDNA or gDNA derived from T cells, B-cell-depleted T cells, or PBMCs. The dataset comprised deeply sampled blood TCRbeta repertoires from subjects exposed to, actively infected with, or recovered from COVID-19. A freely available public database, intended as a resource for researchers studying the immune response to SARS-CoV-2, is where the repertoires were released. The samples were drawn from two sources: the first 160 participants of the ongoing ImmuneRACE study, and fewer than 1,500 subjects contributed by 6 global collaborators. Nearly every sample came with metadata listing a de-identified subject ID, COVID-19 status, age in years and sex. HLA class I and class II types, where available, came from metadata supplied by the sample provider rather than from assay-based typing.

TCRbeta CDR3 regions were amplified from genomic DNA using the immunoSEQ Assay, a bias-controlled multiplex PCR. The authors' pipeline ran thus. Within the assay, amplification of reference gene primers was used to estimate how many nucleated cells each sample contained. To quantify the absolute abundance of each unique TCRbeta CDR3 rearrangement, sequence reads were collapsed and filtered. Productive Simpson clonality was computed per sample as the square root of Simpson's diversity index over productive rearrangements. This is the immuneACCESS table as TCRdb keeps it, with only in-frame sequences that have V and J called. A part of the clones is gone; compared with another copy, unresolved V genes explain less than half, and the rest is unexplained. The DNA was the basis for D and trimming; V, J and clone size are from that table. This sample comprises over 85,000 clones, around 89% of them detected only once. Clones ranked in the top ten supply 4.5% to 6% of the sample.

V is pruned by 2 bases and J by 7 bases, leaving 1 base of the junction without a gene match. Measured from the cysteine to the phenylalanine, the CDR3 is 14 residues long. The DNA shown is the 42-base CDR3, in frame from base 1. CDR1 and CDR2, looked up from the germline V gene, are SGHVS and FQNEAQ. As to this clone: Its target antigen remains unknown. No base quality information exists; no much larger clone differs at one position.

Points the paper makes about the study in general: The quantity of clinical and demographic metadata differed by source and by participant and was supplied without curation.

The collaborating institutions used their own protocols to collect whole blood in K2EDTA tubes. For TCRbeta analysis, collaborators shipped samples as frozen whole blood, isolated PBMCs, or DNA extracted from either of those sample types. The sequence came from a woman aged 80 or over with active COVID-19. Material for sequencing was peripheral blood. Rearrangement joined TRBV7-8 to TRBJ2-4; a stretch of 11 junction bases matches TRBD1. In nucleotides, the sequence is TGTGCCAGCAGCTTAAGGGACAGGGGGAACATTCAGTACTTC. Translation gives CASSLRDRGNIQYF.